What follows is one TCR beta chain and its context. The data derive from a study of blood T cell repertoires in COVID-19. In the source study's methods: Amplification of reference gene primers was used by the study to estimate nucleated cell counts. Method: immunoSEQ multiplex PCR; TCRdb's copy keeps in-frame clones and lacks some. The D gene and trimming were derived from the DNA, and the V and J assignments and clone size from that table. The sample yields over 200,000 clones, around 85% seen once. The receptor was isolated from an elderly woman with acute or convalescent COVID-19. Sequencing was performed on peripheral blood.

The CDR3 protein is CASSLEGVSSYNEQFF. The CDR3 DNA reads as TGCGCCAGCAGCTTGGAAGGGGTTAGCTCCTACAATGAGCAGTTCTTC. The chain combines TRBV5-1 with TRBJ2-1, with TRBD1 as a possible D gene (5 bases). The CDR3 length is 16 residues. Trimming removed 0 bases from V and 0 bases from J, with 10 bases in between. Germline V CDR1 and CDR2: SGHRS, YFSETQ.